Here is one TCR beta chain with its context. The antigen is unknown. The CDR3 extends over 13 amino acids. Per germline, CDR1 DFQATT and CDR2 SNEGSKA (reference sequence). The sample originates from a study of CXCR3-negative and CXCR3-positive naive CD8 T cells. The libraries of TRB cDNA were prepared using 5' RACE with UMI labels. TCRdb re-called the 5' RACE reads, yielding one record per CDR3 amino acid sequence without DNA. This table holds 130,000 to 150,000 distinct CDR3 sequences. Broader study findings: CXCR3-negative naive cells had less hydrophobic TRB CDR3s than did CXCR3-positive naive cells.

The sample comprised naive CXCR3+ CD8+ T cells from blood. Stated subset: CD45RO-CCR7+CD27+CD95- naive CD8+ T cells expressing CXCR3 (TNR3+). The chain links TRBV20-1 to TRBJ2-7; as DNA is missing, the TRBD2 call by TCRdb cannot be tested. The origin of this receptor is a human donor in good health. Some clones in this sample may be carry-over from other donors' samples. The CDR3 region is CSAPRGSSYEQYF.